A selection of T cell receptor beta chains follows, all from one sample in a study of T cells in localized non-small cell lung cancer. Profiling relied on immunoSEQ multiplex PCR, and the TCRdb table lists in-frame clones only, not all of them. Here the sample spans approximately 76,000 clones, around 80% being singletons. This specimen consisted of peripheral blood, obtained before any cancer treatment. The receptors here all came from a female donor aged 60 or older with stage I lung adenocarcinoma. Each CDR3 is given with its conserved first and last residue. The D gene is left open where the match is weak. Rows give clone size only sometimes, using once, few, many, or a class for an expanded clone.

-	-	TRBV6-6	12	TRBJ1-5	CASMGGNQPQHF	TGTGCCAGCATGGGAGGCAATCAGCCCCAGCATTTT
-	-	TRBV6-5	12	TRBJ2-7	CASTNQVTGWYF	TGTGCCAGCACAAATCAGGTCACAGGATGGTACTTC
-	-	TRBV7-9	13	TRBJ1-1	CASSSPGRIEAFF	TGTGCCAGCAGCTCGCCCGGACGGATAGAAGCTTTCTTT
-	TRBD2	TRBV7-2	14	TRBJ2-7	CASSVLAGVYEQYF	TGTGCCAGCAGCGTGCTAGCGGGAGTCTACGAGCAGTACTTC
-	-	TRBV30	12	TRBJ1-5	CAQLRSNQPQHF	TGTGCCCAGCTCAGGAGCAATCAGCCCCAGCATTTT
-	-	TRBV7-6	15	TRBJ2-5	CASSLRGANQETQYF	TGTGCCAGCAGCTTAAGGGGGGCTAACCAAGAGACCCAGTACTTC
-	TRBD1	TRBV29-1	11	TRBJ2-2	CSVGQAGELFF	TGCAGCGTAGGACAGGCCGGGGAGCTGTTTTTT
-	TRBD1	TRBV11-1	14	TRBJ1-2	CASSPRDRVGGYTF	TGTGCCAGCAGCCCGAGGGACAGGGTCGGCGGCTACACCTTC
-	-	TRBV6-1	11	TRBJ2-7	CASSATYEQYF	TGTGCCAGCAGTGCGACCTACGAGCAGTACTTC
few	-	TRBV19	13	TRBJ1-1	CASMGSMNTEAFF	TGTGCCAGTATGGGTTCCATGAACACTGAAGCTTTCTTT
-	-	TRBV29-1	14	TRBJ1-1	CSVSGGAKNTEAFF	TGCAGCGTATCGGGTGGAGCCAAGAACACTGAAGCTTTCTTT
-	-	TRBV15	17	TRBJ2-1	CATSRGGRQGLNNEQFF	TGTGCCACCAGCAGAGGGGGCCGGCAGGGCCTAAACAATGAGCAGTTCTTC
few	-	TRBV4-2	15	TRBJ2-5	CASSRTGGPEETQYF	TGTGCCAGCAGCCGCACGGGCGGGCCCGAAGAGACCCAGTACTTC
-	TRBD1	TRBV7-6	14	TRBJ2-7	CASTPRTGQGEQYF	TGTGCCAGCACCCCAAGGACAGGGCAAGGCGAGCAGTACTTC
-	TRBD2	TRBV19	16	TRBJ2-7	CARTSRREFPLYEQYF	TGTGCCAGGACTAGCAGGAGAGAGTTCCCCCTCTACGAGCAGTACTTC
few	-	TRBV5-1	15	TRBJ1-6	CASSLDAPKGSPLHF	TGCGCCAGCAGCTTGGACGCGCCGAAGGGCTCACCCCTCCACTTT
-	-	TRBV6-5	15	TRBJ2-2	CATGGGKADTGELFF	TGTGCCACTGGTGGGGGGAAAGCGGACACCGGGGAGCTGTTTTTT
-	TRBD1	TRBV18	14	TRBJ2-5	CASSPRTGEETQYF	TGTGCCAGCTCACCTCGGACAGGGGAAGAGACCCAGTACTTC